The clone carrying this T cell receptor (beta chain) was counted only a few times. This sample is part of a study of T cells of healthy individuals. TCRdb re-called the 5' RACE reads with MiXCR, one entry per CDR3 protein. In the table there are more than 60,000 distinct CDR3 sequences, around 16% of which are singletons. V shed 2 bases and J shed 3 bases, with 5 bases lying between them. The CDR3 is made up of 13 amino acids. The receptor comes from a human donor in good health. V is TRBV12-3 or TRBV12-4 and J is TRBJ2-4; D uncertain. CDR3 protein: CASSLSSKNIQYF. The DNA of the CDR3 is TGTGCCAGCAGTTTAAGTAGCAAAAACATTCAGTACTTC.